This TCR beta chain appears in the sequencing data of a study of cytomegalovirus exposure and HLA in healthy donors. V dropped 2 bases and J dropped 0; count of bases not matched to a gene: 4. The CDR3 runs 16 residues. Germline loops: CDR1 MNHNY, CDR2 SVGAGI (reference sequence). Only in-frame clones appear in the TCRdb table, and some are missing; sequencing was by immunoSEQ multiplex PCR. The profile covers roughly 100,000 clones, with 85% appearing a single time and 20% to 25% taken by the ten largest. Sample: PBMCs. V gene TRBV6-6 combines with J gene TRBJ1-5; 7 bases map to TRBD1. This receptor was obtained from a man aged 18 to 35 in good health and CMV-seropositive. The CDR3 protein is CASSYGTAYSNQPQHF. CDR3 sequence (DNA): TGTGCCAGCAGTTACGGGACAGCCTATAGCAATCAGCCCCAGCATTTT.